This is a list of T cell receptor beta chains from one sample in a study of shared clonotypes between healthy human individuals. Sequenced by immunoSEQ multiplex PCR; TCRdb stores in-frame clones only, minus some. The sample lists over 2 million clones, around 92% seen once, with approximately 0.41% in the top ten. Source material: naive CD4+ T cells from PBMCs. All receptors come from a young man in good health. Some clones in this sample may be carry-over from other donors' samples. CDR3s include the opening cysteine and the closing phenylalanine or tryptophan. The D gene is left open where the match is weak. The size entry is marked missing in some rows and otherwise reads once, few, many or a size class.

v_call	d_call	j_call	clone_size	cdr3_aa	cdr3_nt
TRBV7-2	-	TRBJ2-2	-	CASSAYRVSGELFF	TGTGCCAGCAGCGCATACAGGGTCTCCGGGGAGCTGTTTTTT
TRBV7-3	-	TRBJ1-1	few	CASSFREGTEAFF	TGTGCCAGCAGCTTCAGGGAGGGTACTGAAGCTTTCTTT
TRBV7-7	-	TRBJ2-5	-	CASSSRRSRALKTQYF	TGTGCCAGCAGCTCCCGGAGGTCCAGAGCTTTGAAGACCCAGTACTTC
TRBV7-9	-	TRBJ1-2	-	CASSATGENYGYTF	TGTGCCAGCAGCGCGACAGGAGAGAACTATGGCTACACCTTC
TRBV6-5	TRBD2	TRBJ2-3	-	CASRNSGRASDTQYF	TGTGCCAGCAGAAATAGCGGGAGGGCCTCGGATACGCAGTATTTT
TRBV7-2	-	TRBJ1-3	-	CASSEGSVSSGNTIYF	TGTGCCAGCAGCGAGGGGTCGGTTTCCTCTGGAAACACCATATATTTT
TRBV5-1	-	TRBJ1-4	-	CASSGRGGEKLFF	TGCGCCAGCAGCGGCCGCGGGGGTGAAAAACTGTTTTTT
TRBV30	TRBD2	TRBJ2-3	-	CAWNAMIGTSGLSTDTQYF	TGTGCCTGGAATGCCATGATCGGGACTAGCGGCCTTAGCACAGATACGCAGTATTTT
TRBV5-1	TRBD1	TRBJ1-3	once	CASSRTGTSGNTIYF	TGCGCCAGCAGCCGGACAGGGACTTCTGGAAACACCATATATTTT
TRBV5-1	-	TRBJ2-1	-	CASSLRTRDAQFF	TGCGCCAGCAGCTTACGGACCCGGGATGCGCAGTTCTTC
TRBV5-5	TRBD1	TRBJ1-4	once	CASSAGQGAWEKLFF	TGTGCCAGCAGCGCCGGACAGGGGGCTTGGGAAAAACTGTTTTTT
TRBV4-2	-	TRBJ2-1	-	CASSQTYPKSSYNEQFF	TGTGCCAGCAGCCAGACGTATCCAAAGAGCTCCTACAATGAGCAGTTCTTC
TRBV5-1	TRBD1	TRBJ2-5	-	CASRLTGGQYETQYF	TGCGCCAGCAGGTTAACAGGGGGCCAATATGAGACCCAGTACTTC
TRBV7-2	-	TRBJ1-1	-	CASSLVGVNTEAFF	TGTGCCAGCAGCTTAGTGGGCGTGAACACTGAAGCTTTCTTT
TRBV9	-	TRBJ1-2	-	CASSVGSWQGLNYGYTF	TGTGCCAGCAGCGTAGGTTCATGGCAGGGACTTAACTATGGCTACACCTTC